The 20 T cell receptor beta chains reported below all come from one sample, sequenced in a study of T cell repertoires in cytomegalovirus infection. Each CDR3 protein gets one entry after TCRdb re-called the reads with MiXCR. The sample carries about 920,000 distinct CDR3 sequences, around 32% recorded once. These receptors have no known antigen. The sequences come from cultured CD8+ T cells from PBMCs, collected from culture after CMV antigen stimulation. The receptors derive from a human donor in good health (CMV status not recorded). Some clones in this sample may be carry-over from other donors' samples.

This rearrangement joins TRBV27 to TRBJ1-2; D remains ambiguous. The CDR3 has 15 amino acids. Per germline, CDR1 MNHEY and CDR2 SMNVEV (reference sequence). V lost 3 bases, J lost 0 bases, and 11 bases lay in between. This CDR3 reads CASSFTRQPNYGYTF. The DNA of the CDR3 is TGTGCCAGCAGTTTTACAAGACAACCTAACTATGGCTACACCTTC.

This clonotype was counted a few times. The chain carries TRBV19 and TRBJ1-2, with D maybe TRBD1 (5 bases). CDR3 length: 13 residues. The germline V and J ends were trimmed by 3 bases and 8 bases, with 13 bases remaining between them. Germline CDR1 reads LNHDA; CDR2 reads SQIVND (reference sequence). The CDR3 here is CASSIWGADGYTF. The CDR3 DNA is TGTGCCAGTAGTATTTGGGGCGCGGACGGCTACACCTTC. The full variable domain, its missing parts supplied by reference TRBV19 and TRBJ1-2, is DGGITQSPKYLFRKEGQNVTLSCEQNLNHDAMYWYRQDPGQGLRLIYYSQIVNDFQKGDIAEGYSVSREKKESFPLTVTSAQKNPTAFYLCASSIWGADGYTFGSGTRLTVV.

This clonotype was detected only a few times. The chain has TRBV5-1 and TRBJ2-7, with a weak D call TRBD1 (5 bases). This CDR3 contains 18 residues. Germline assignment: CDR1 SGHRS and CDR2 YFSETQ. V gave up 1 base and J gave up 0 bases, with 20 bases separating them. The CDR3 loop is CASSLIVNPRDSSYEQYF. CDR3 in DNA: TGCGCCAGCAGCTTGATCGTAAATCCCCGAGACAGCTCCTACGAGCAGTACTTC.

This clonotype was seen a few times. The chain combines TRBV6-2 or TRBV6-3 with TRBJ1-2, with no clear D. Germline values: CDR1 MNHEY, CDR2 SVGEGT. The V end lost 5 bases, the J end lost 1 base, and 20 bases lay between the germline ends. This CDR3 contains 17 residues. The CDR3 loop reads CASSRLDQEQHNYGYTF. The CDR3 DNA follows: TGTGCCAGCAGTCGACTCGATCAGGAGCAACATAACTATGGCTACACCTTC.

The chain carries TRBV27 and TRBJ2-7; TRBD1 matches 10 bases. Germline CDR1 and CDR2: MNHEY and SMNVEV (reference sequence). The CDR3 covers 15 residues. After removal of 3 bases from V and 4 bases from J, the junction contained 6 bases not matched to a gene. For the CDR3, the DNA is TGTGCCAGCAGTTTGTCTTGGGGACAGGGGTACGAGCAGTACTTC. The encoded protein is CASSLSWGQGYEQYF.

In its sample, this clonotype was seen a few times. The V gene is TRBV6-5, the J gene TRBJ2-1; TRBD2 is a possible D gene (6 bases). The V gene's germline CDR1 is MNHEY and CDR2 SVGAGI. CDR3 length: 13 amino acids. Trimming removed 5 bases at V and 9 bases at J, with 14 bases between. The CDR3 loop is CASSHTEGTEQFF. The CDR3 DNA is TGTGCCAGCAGTCATACGGAGGGGACTGAGCAGTTCTTC.

This clonotype was counted many times. This chain uses TRBV7-8 with TRBJ2-5; 8 bases align to TRBD1. Germline CDR1 and CDR2: SGHVS and FQNEAQ. V dropped 11 bases and J dropped 2; count of bases not matched to a gene: 13. The CDR3 length is 15 residues. This CDR3 is CAGDEVQGAQETQYF. The DNA for the CDR3 is TGTGCCGGCGATGAAGTCCAGGGGGCACAAGAGACCCAGTACTTC.

This clonotype was seen more than once but under ten times. This chain joins TRBV5-6 and TRBJ1-1, with a possible D match to TRBD1 (5 bases). Germline-derived CDR1 and CDR2 are SGHDT and YYEEEE. The CDR3 contains 14 residues. The V gene lost 4 bases and the J gene lost 3 bases, with 13 bases spanning the gap. CDR3 DNA: TGTGCCAGCAGCGAGGGGACCACACACACTGAAGCTTTCTTT. This translates into CASSEGTTHTEAFF. Based on the CDR3 plus reference TRBV5-6 and TRBJ1-1, the full variable domain is DAGVTQSPTHLIKTRGQQVTLRCSPKSGHDTVSWYQQALGQGPQFIFQYYEEEERQRGNFPDRFSGHQFPNYSSELNVNALLLGDSALYLCASSEGTTHTEAFFGQGTRLTVV.

CDR3 in DNA: TGCAGTGCTAGGGGACAGGGGGCCAACGTCCTGACTTTC. This translates into CSARGQGANVLTF. V is TRBV20-1 and J is TRBJ2-6; 7 bases align to TRBD1. This CDR3 contains 13 residues. The germline gives CDR1 DFQATT, CDR2 SNEGSKA (reference sequence). J gave up 4 bases and V 3 bases, and 0 bases lay outside the gene matches.

V and J are TRBV19 and TRBJ2-3; D uncertain. This CDR3 comprises 15 residues. V lost 3 bases, J lost 0 bases, and 10 bases lay in between. Germline CDR1 LNHDA, CDR2 SQIVND (reference sequence). CDR3 DNA sequence: TGTGCCAGTAGTATCACCTTGAGGAGCACAGATACGCAGTATTTT. Translated: CASSITLRSTDTQYF.

V and J are TRBV11-2 and TRBJ2-5; D assignment may be TRBD1 or TRBD2 (5 bases each). V shed 5 bases and J shed 5 bases, with 18 bases lying between them. CDR1 SGHAT and CDR2 FQNNGV come from the germline V gene. The CDR3 runs to 15 residues. CDR3 sequence: CASSPPRAPGETQYF. The DNA for the CDR3 is TGTGCCAGCAGCCCCCCCAGGGCTCCGGGGGAGACCCAGTACTTC. Based on the CDR3 plus reference TRBV11-2 and TRBJ2-5, the full variable domain is EAGVAQSPRYKIIEKRQSVAFWCNPISGHATLYWYQQILGQGPKLLIQFQNNGVVDDSQLPKDRFSAERLKGVDSTLKIQPAKLEDSAVYLCASSPPRAPGETQYFGPGTRLLVL.

The rearrangement joins TRBV6-5 to TRBJ2-2; D may correspond to TRBD1 or TRBD2 (5 bases each). This CDR3 comprises 14 residues. Trimming took 2 bases from V and 7 from J, leaving 11 bases between them. CDR1 is MNHEY and CDR2 is SVGAGI in the germline V gene. In DNA form, the CDR3 reads TGTGCCAGCAGTTACGGGCAGGGAGACGGGGAGCTGTTTTTT. It specifies CASSYGQGDGELFF.

The chain carries TRBV29-1 and TRBJ2-7; TRBD2 aligns across 7 bases. The germline gives CDR1 SQVTM, CDR2 ANQGSEA. Trimming took 5 bases from V and 7 from J; bases not matched to a gene: 8. The CDR3 is made up of 12 amino acids. CDR3 coding DNA: TGCAGCGTTTGGGAGGGAGCGGGAGAGCAGTACTTC. Its translation is CSVWEGAGEQYF.

The chain joins TRBV7-6 to TRBJ1-2, with 8 bases lining up with TRBD1. V lost 2 bases, J lost 0 bases, and 2 bases stayed unmatched. The CDR3 has 15 amino acids. Germline lookup yields CDR1 SGHVS and CDR2 FNYEAQ. Written as DNA, the CDR3 is TGTGCCAGCAGCTTATCGGACAGGGCTAACTATGGCTACACCTTC. Translated, it gives CASSLSDRANYGYTF.

This clonotype was found many times. The rearrangement joins TRBV28 to TRBJ2-1; 9 bases line up with TRBD2. V shed 2 bases, J shed 4 bases, and the junction held 6 bases outside the gene matches. The CDR3 has 16 residues. Germline values: CDR1 MDHEN, CDR2 SYDVKM. CDR3 amino acids: CASSLELAGRYNEQFF. In DNA form, the CDR3 reads TGTGCCAGCAGTTTAGAGCTAGCGGGGAGATACAATGAGCAGTTCTTC. The full variable domain, rest sourced from reference TRBV28 and TRBJ2-1, is DVKVTQSSRYLVKRTGEKVFLECVQDMDHENMFWYRQDPGLGLRLIYFSYDVKMKEKGDIPEGYSVSREKKERFSLILESASTNQTSMYLCASSLELAGRYNEQFFGPGTRLTVL.

V and J are TRBV29-1 and TRBJ2-7; TRBD1 matches 9 bases. V trimming: 6 bases; J trimming: 7 bases; junction bases outside the gene matches: 13. The CDR3 extends over 14 amino acids. Per the germline V gene, CDR1 is SQVTM and CDR2 is ANQGSEA. DNA for the CDR3: TGCAGCGTAGCCACCGGGACAGGGACTTTAGAGCAGTACTTC. The encoded protein is CSVATGTGTLEQYF.

V and J are TRBV7-9 and TRBJ2-1; 14 nucleotides align to TRBD2. CDR3 size: 17 residues. Germline V gives CDR1 SEHNR, CDR2 FQNEAQ (reference sequence). Trimming removed 1 base from V and 9 bases from J; junction bases left unmatched: 8. The CDR3 reads CASSLEPGTSGGGEQFF. The DNA for the CDR3 is TGTGCCAGCAGCTTAGAGCCCGGGACTAGCGGGGGAGGTGAGCAGTTCTTC. Full variable domain (outside the CDR3, taken from reference TRBV7-9 and TRBJ2-1): DTGVSQNPRHKITKRGQNVTFRCDPISEHNRLYWYRQTLGQGPEFLTYFQNEAQLEKSRLLSDRFSAERPKGSFSTLEIQRTEQGDSAMYLCASSLEPGTSGGGEQFFGPGTRLTVL.

This clonotype was counted ten times or more. The CDR3 reads CASSPTKSGTDTQYF. DNA of the CDR3: TGTGCCAGCAGCCCGACGAAAAGCGGCACAGATACGCAGTATTTT. The genes are TRBV7-6 and TRBJ2-3; D gene ambiguous. CDR1 SGHVS and CDR2 FNYEAQ come from the germline V gene. The V gene lost 5 bases and the J gene lost 1 base, with 13 bases spanning the gap. The CDR3 spans 15 residues.

The chain recombines TRBV5-4 with TRBJ2-1; D might be TRBD1 or TRBD2, each matching 7 bases. Germline assignment: CDR1 SGHNT and CDR2 YYREEE (reference sequence). V was pared by 6 bases and J by 3 bases, with 19 bases between. The CDR3 sequence is 16 residues long. The CDR3 DNA reads as TGTGCCAGCAACCCAGGGGGGGGAGGAATCTACAATGAGCAGTTCTTC. Its translation: CASNPGGGGIYNEQFF.

A few counts support this clonotype. The chain has TRBV7-9 and TRBJ2-1, with TRBD1 matching 11 bases. Looked up from germline, CDR1 is SEHNR and CDR2 is FQNEAQ (reference sequence). V gave up 5 bases and J gave up 6 bases; unmatched junction bases: 9. The CDR3 runs 16 residues. CDR3 sequence: CASSLPGQGAFNEQFF. The DNA for the CDR3 is TGTGCCAGCAGCCTCCCAGGACAGGGGGCGTTCAATGAGCAGTTCTTC.